This entry lists 9 T cell receptor beta chains sequenced from one sample in a study of blood T cell repertoires in COVID-19. Clones were sequenced by immunoSEQ multiplex PCR, and TCRdb holds only the in-frame ones, with some missing. The table lists some 74,000 clones, more than 65% of them singletons. The sequencing input was peripheral blood. Source of these receptors: a woman aged 45 to 65 with acute or convalescent COVID-19.

The rearrangement uses TRBV6-5 and TRBJ1-2; the D is unclear. Germline lookup yields CDR1 MNHEY and CDR2 SVGAGI. CDR3 length equals 13 residues. V was pared by 9 bases and J by 0 bases, with 11 bases between. CDR3 sequence: CASRRGANYGYTF. The CDR3 DNA follows: TGTGCCAGTCGTCGCGGAGCTAACTATGGCTACACCTTC.

The chain uses TRBV4-2 and TRBJ2-1, with a possible D match to TRBD1 (6 bases). The CDR3 contains 16 residues. Germline CDR1 is LGHNA and CDR2 is YNFKEQ. Trimming took off 4 bases at V and 6 bases at J, with 19 bases between the two ends. DNA for the CDR3: TGTGCCAGCAGCCGCCAGTGGGTACAGGGATTCAATGAGCAGTTCTTC. This sequence encodes CASSRQWVQGFNEQFF.

The genes are TRBV10-3 and TRBJ2-7; 8 bases align to TRBD1. V shed 5 bases and J 0 bases; nucleotides not matched to a gene: 9. Germline V gene data show CDR1 as ENHRY and CDR2 as SYGVKD. This CDR3 has 16 amino acids. The CDR3 sequence: CAISKDREGSSYEQYF. As DNA, the CDR3 is TGTGCCATCAGTAAGGACAGGGAAGGTAGCTCCTACGAGCAGTACTTC.

The chain links TRBV7-6 to TRBJ2-2; TRBD2 matches 11 bases. V lost 4 bases, J lost 8 bases, and 6 bases stayed unmatched. This CDR3 comprises 15 residues. Germline loops: CDR1 SGHVS, CDR2 FNYEAQ. The CDR3 reads CASSSPRTSGGELFF. CDR3 nucleotide sequence: TGTGCCAGCAGCTCCCCCCGGACTAGCGGGGGGGAGCTGTTTTTT.

The J gene is TRBJ1-2, the V gene TRBV28, with a tentative D call TRBD1 (5 bases). Trimming shortened V by 6 bases and J by 3 bases, and 23 bases separated the two germline ends. The CDR3 is made up of 17 amino acids. Germline CDR1 reads MDHEN; CDR2 reads SYDVKM. CDR3 nucleotides: TGTGCCAGCAGAGTAGGGGAACTTTCTTCGTGGGACTATGGCTACACCTTC. This sequence encodes CASRVGELSSWDYGYTF.

This clone was counted between two and nine times. The chain couples TRBV6-1 to TRBJ2-7, with unresolved D. V dropped 2 bases and J dropped 2 bases, with 7 bases sitting between them. The CDR3 has 13 amino acids. In germline, CDR1 is MNHNS, CDR2 SASEGT. The CDR3 bases are TGTGCCAGCAGTGAATCCGTTCCCTACGAGCAGTACTTC. Protein: CASSESVPYEQYF.

This clone was detected ten times or more. The gene calls are TRBV6-6 and TRBJ1-2, with 9 bases matching TRBD1. The CDR3 consists of 14 residues. Germline values: CDR1 MNHNY, CDR2 SVGAGI (reference sequence). Unmatched junction bases numbered 5, after V lost 2 bases and J lost 7 bases. CDR3 sequence (DNA): TGTGCCAGCAGTTACGGACAGGGGAGTTCTGGCTACACCTTC. Translation: CASSYGQGSSGYTF.

The sample holds a few counts of this clone. In DNA, the CDR3 is TGTGCCAGCAGCTTGTTCGGGACACTCTCCTACAATGAGCAGTTCTTC. Translation: CASSLFGTLSYNEQFF. The chain employs TRBV5-6 and TRBJ2-1; weak D call: TRBD1 (6 bases). The CDR3 has 16 amino acids. Germline V CDR1 and CDR2: SGHDT, YYEEEE. V lost 1 base and J lost 0, with 11 bases in between. Full variable domain (missing parts from reference TRBV5-6 and TRBJ2-1): DAGVTQSPTHLIKTRGQQVTLRCSPKSGHDTVSWYQQALGQGPQFIFQYYEEEERQRGNFPDRFSGHQFPNYSSELNVNALLLGDSALYLCASSLFGTLSYNEQFFGPGTRLTVL.

The chain is built from TRBV11-2 and TRBJ1-6; a possible D gene is TRBD1 (5 bases). CDR1 and CDR2 (germline): SGHAT, FQNNGV. The V and J ends lost 7 bases and 5 bases respectively, with 9 bases between them. The CDR3 consists of 13 residues. CDR3 DNA sequence: TGTGCCAGCAAACCGACAGATAATTCACCCCTCCACTTT. Translation: CASKPTDNSPLHF. The whole variable domain, filled in from reference TRBV11-2 and TRBJ1-6, reads EAGVAQSPRYKIIEKRQSVAFWCNPISGHATLYWYQQILGQGPKLLIQFQNNGVVDDSQLPKDRFSAERLKGVDSTLKIQPAKLEDSAVYLCASKPTDNSPLHFGNGTRLTVT.